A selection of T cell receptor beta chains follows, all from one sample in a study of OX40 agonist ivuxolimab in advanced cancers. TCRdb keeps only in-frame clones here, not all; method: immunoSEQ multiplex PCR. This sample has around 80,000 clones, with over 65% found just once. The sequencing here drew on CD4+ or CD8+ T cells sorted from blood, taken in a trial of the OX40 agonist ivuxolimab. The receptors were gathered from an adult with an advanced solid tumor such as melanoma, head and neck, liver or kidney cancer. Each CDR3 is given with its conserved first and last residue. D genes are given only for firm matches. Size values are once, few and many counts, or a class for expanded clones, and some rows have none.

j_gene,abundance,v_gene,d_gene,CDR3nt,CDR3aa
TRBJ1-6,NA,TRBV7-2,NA,TGTGCCAGCAGCTTAGCGGAGTATTCACCCCTCCACTTT,CASSLAEYSPLHF
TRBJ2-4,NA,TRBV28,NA,TGTGCCAGCAGTTTATCCCGGGGCCTAGCCAAAAACATTCAGTACTTC,CASSLSRGLAKNIQYF
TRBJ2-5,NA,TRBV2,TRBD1,TGTGCCAGCAGGACAGGGCTCCAAGAGACCCAGTACTTC,CASRTGLQETQYF
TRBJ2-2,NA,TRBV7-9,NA,TGTGCCAGCAGCTTGGAAAGGGGGGCCGGGGAGCTGTTTTTT,CASSLERGAGELFF
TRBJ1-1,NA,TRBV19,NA,TGTGCCAGTACCCTCGAGGGGCTTTGGACTGAAGCTTTCTTT,CASTLEGLWTEAFF
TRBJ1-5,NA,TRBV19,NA,TGTGCCAGTAGTAGGGGAGGGCAGCCCCAGCATTTT,CASSRGGQPQHF
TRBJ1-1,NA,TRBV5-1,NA,TGCGCCAGCAGCTTGGGAGACAGGACAACTGAAGCTTTCTTT,CASSLGDRTTEAFF
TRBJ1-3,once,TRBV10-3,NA,TGTGCCATCAGTGAGTCGGGAAACACCATATATTTT,CAISESGNTIYF
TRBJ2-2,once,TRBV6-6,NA,TGTGCCAGCAGTTTCCCAACCCCTACCGGGGAGCTGTTTTTT,CASSFPTPTGELFF
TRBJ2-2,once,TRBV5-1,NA,TGCGCCAGCAGCTTTTCTCTGAACAGACCCACCGGGGAGCTGTTTTTT,CASSFSLNRPTGELFF
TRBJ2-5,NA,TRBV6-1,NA,TGTGCCAGCACGCGACAGGTGAGGGAGACCCAGTACTTC,CASTRQVRETQYF
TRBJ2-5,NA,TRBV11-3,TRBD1,TGTGCCAGCAGCTTAGGACAGGGGGCGCTTAATGGGGAGACCCAGTACTTC,CASSLGQGALNGETQYF
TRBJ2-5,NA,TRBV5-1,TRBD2,TGCGCCAGCAGCTTGCTAGCGGGGGGACCCCAAGAGACCCAGTACTTC,CASSLLAGGPQETQYF
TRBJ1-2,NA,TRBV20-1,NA,TGCAGTGCTGGGGATGGCTACACCTTC,CSAGDGYTF
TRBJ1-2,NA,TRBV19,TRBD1,TGTGCCAGTAGGAGGACAGGTGGAGGCTACACCTTC,CASRRTGGGYTF
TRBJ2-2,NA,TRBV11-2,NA,TGTGCCAGCAGCCCAGGCACCGGGGAGCTGTTTTTT,CASSPGTGELFF
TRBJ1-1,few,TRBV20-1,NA,TGCAGTGCCCTCAGAAGGCCTGAAGCTTTCTTT,CSALRRPEAFF
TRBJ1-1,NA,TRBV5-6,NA,TGTGCCAGCAGAGGCGGGGGAGAAGCTTTCTTT,CASRGGGEAFF
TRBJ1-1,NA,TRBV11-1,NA,TGTGCCAGCAGCTTACGGAGGGGGTACACTGAAGCTTTCTTT,CASSLRRGYTEAFF
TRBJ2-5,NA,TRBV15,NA,TGTGCCACCAGCAGAGTTAGGGCGGCTGGGGAGACCCAGTACTTC,CATSRVRAAGETQYF
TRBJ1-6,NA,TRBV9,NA,TGTGCCAGTTCTGTTAGGGATCAGGGAGAATCACCCCTCCACTTT,CASSVRDQGESPLHF
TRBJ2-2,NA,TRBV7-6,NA,TGTGCCAGCAGCGACAGACTAGACTCGCGCCCCGGGGAGCTGTTTTTT,CASSDRLDSRPGELFF
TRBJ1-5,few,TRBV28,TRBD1,TGTGCCAGCAGTTTCTCGGGACAGGGGGCAGGACAGCCCCAGCATTTT,CASSFSGQGAGQPQHF
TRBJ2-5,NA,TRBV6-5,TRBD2,TGTGCCAGCAGTTGGGGTGGCGGCGGGGGGAAAAAGACCCAGTACTTC,CASSWGGGGGKKTQYF
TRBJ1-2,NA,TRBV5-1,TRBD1,TGCGCCAGCAGTGAACAGGGGAGTCGAGGCTACACCTTC,CASSEQGSRGYTF
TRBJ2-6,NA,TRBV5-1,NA,TGCGCCAGCAATCCCGGGGGGGCCAACGTCCTGACTTTC,CASNPGGANVLTF
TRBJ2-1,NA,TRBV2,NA,TGTGCCAGCAGTTTTAGGGGGAGTCAAAACAATGAGCAGTTCTTC,CASSFRGSQNNEQFF
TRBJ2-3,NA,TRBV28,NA,TGTGCCAGCAGGGGGGGAGGGGGCCCCGGGGATACGCAGTATTTT,CASRGGGGPGDTQYF
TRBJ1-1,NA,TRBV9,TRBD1,TGTGCCAGCAGCCCCCAACAGGGGCTTAACACTGAAGCTTTCTTT,CASSPQQGLNTEAFF
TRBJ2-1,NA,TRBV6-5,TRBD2,TGTGCCAGCACCCAGCGGGGGTCCTCCTACAATGAGCAGTTCTTC,CASTQRGSSYNEQFF
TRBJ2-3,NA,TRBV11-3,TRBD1,TGTGCCAGCAGCTTAGCAGGGACAGGGGCCCTACCTAGCACAGATACGCAGTATTTT,CASSLAGTGALPSTDTQYF
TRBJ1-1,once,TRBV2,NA,TGTGCCAGCAGTGAAGAGGGGATGAACACTGAAGCTTTCTTT,CASSEEGMNTEAFF
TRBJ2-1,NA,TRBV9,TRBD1,TGTGCCAGCGGCCCCTCGGACAGGGGGCTCAATGAGCAGTTCTTC,CASGPSDRGLNEQFF
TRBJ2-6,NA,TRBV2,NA,TGTGCCAGCAATCCGGGAGTATCTGGGGCCAACGTCCTGACTTTC,CASNPGVSGANVLTF
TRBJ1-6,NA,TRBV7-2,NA,TGTGCCAGCAGCTTAGACCCTAATTCACCCCTCCACTTT,CASSLDPNSPLHF
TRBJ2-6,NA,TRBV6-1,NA,TGTGCCAGCAGTGAACGGGGCAGAACTGGGGCCAACGTCCTGACTTTC,CASSERGRTGANVLTF
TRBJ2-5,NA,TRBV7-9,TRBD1,TGTGCCAGCAGAGGCAGGGGGAAAGAGACCCAGTACTTC,CASRGRGKETQYF
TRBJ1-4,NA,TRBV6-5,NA,TGTGCCAGCAGGCTTGACCCACAAGGTGAAAAACTGTTTTTT,CASRLDPQGEKLFF
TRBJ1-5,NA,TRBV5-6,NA,TGTGCCAGCAGCCTTAAAACGTCGCCCCAGCATTTT,CASSLKTSPQHF
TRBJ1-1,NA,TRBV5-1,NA,TGCGCCAGCAGCTTGCAAACAGGTAACACTGAAGCTTTCTTT,CASSLQTGNTEAFF
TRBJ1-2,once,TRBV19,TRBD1,TGTGCCAGTCGGGACAGGGACTATGGCTACACCTTC,CASRDRDYGYTF
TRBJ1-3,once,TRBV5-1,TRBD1,TGCGCCAGCAGCGGGGGACAGGGAATGGTTGGAAACACCATATATTTT,CASSGGQGMVGNTIYF
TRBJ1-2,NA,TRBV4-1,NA,TGCGCCAGCAGCCAAGGACAGCCTAACTATGGCTACACCTTC,CASSQGQPNYGYTF
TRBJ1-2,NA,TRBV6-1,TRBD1,TGTGCCAGCAAGGGACAGTCCTCCCCCTATGGCTACACCTTC,CASKGQSSPYGYTF
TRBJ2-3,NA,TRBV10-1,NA,TGCGCCAGCAGTGAGTCGTTTTCCCCGGTCGGTGAGACAGATACGCAGTATTTT,CASSESFSPVGETDTQYF
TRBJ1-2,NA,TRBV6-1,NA,TGTGCCAGCAGTTACAGATCCGGACTAGACTTC,CASSYRSGLDF
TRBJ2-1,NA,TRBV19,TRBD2,TGTGCCAGTAGTATCTTAGCGGGGTACAATGAGCAGTTCTTC,CASSILAGYNEQFF
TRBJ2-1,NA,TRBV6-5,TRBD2,TGTGCCAGCAGTACTAGCGGGGGGGCCTACAATGAGCAGTTCTTC,CASSTSGGAYNEQFF
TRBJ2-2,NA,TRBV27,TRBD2,TGTGCCAGCAGTTTATTACGGAGCGGGGCCGCATCCGGGGAGCTGTTTTTT,CASSLLRSGAASGELFF